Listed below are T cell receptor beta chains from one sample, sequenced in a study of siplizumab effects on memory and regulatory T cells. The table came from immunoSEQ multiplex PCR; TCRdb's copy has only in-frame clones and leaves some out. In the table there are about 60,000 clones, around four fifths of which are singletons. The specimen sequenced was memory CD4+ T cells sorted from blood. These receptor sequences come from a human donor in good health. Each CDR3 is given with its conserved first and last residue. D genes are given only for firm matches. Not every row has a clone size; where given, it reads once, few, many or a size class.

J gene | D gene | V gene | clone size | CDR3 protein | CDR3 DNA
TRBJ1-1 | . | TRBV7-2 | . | CASSLQSWGHTEAFF | TGTGCCAGCAGCCTCCAATCGTGGGGCCACACTGAAGCTTTCTTT
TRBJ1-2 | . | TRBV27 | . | CASSLQGDYGYTF | TGTGCCAGCAGTTTGCAGGGTGACTATGGCTACACCTTC
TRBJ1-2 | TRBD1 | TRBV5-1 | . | CASSLAGQGQGYTF | TGCGCCAGCAGCTTGGCCGGACAGGGGCAAGGCTACACCTTC
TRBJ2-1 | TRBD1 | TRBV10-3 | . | CATRRGTGAAVGTLEQFF | TGTGCCACCCGGCGAGGGACAGGCGCGGCGGTAGGTACTCTTGAGCAGTTCTTC
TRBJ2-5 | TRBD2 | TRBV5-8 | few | CASSLSGRAGETQYF | TGTGCCAGCAGCCTTAGCGGGAGGGCCGGGGAGACCCAGTACTTC
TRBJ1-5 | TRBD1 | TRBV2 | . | CASSGWTGGPQHF | TGTGCCAGCAGTGGTTGGACAGGGGGGCCCCAGCATTTT
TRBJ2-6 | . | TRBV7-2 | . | CASSLGGAGANVLTF | TGTGCCAGCAGCTTGGGGGGAGCTGGGGCCAACGTCCTGACTTTC
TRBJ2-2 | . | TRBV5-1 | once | CASSPETRSTGELFF | TGCGCCAGCAGCCCCGAGACTAGAAGCACCGGGGAGCTGTTTTTT
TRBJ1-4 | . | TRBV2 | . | CASSRDGATNEKLFF | TGTGCCAGCAGCCGGGACGGAGCAACTAATGAAAAACTGTTTTTT
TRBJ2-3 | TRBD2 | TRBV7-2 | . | CASSFTGGGSTDTQYF | TGTGCCAGCAGCTTTACGGGCGGGGGGAGCACAGATACGCAGTATTTT
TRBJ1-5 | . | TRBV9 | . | CASSFTPDSNQPQHF | TGTGCCAGCAGCTTCACACCAGATAGTAATCAGCCCCAGCATTTT
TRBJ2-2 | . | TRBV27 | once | CASSRALTNTNTGELFF | TGTGCCAGCAGCCGGGCCCTCACCAACACCAACACCGGGGAGCTGTTTTTT
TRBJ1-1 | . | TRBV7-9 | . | CASSALTEAFF | TGTGCCAGCTCTGCGTTAACTGAAGCTTTCTTT
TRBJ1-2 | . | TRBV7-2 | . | CASSLTVGGGYGYTF | TGTGCCAGCAGCTTAACGGTTGGAGGCGGATATGGCTACACCTTC
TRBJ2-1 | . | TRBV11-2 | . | CASSWGQNEQFF | TGTGCCAGCAGCTGGGGGCAGAATGAGCAGTTCTTC
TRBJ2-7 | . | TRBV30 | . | CAWSVGFAGGNEQYF | TGTGCCTGGAGTGTAGGATTTGCGGGTGGCAACGAGCAGTACTTC
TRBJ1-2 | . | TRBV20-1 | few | CSAPDYGYTF | TGCAGTGCTCCTGACTATGGCTACACCTTC
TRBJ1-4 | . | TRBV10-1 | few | CASSQNLQGTTNEKLFF | TGCGCCAGCAGTCAGAACCTACAGGGTACAACTAATGAAAAACTGTTTTTT
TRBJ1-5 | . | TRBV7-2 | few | CASSLSPLNQPQHF | TGTGCCAGCAGCTTAAGCCCTCTCAATCAGCCCCAGCATTTT
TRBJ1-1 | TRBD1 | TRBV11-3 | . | CASSPGGTGNTEAFF | TGTGCCAGCAGCCCCGGAGGGACAGGTAACACTGAAGCTTTCTTT
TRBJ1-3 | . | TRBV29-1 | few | CSVEDRQKSSGNTIYF | TGCAGCGTTGAAGATCGACAGAAGAGCTCTGGAAACACCATATATTTT
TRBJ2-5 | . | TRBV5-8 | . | CASSLDLTPGETQYF | TGTGCCAGCAGCTTGGACCTTACCCCGGGAGAGACCCAGTACTTC
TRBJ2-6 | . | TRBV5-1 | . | CASSLVFSQGGSGANVLTF | TGCGCCAGCAGCTTGGTTTTTTCGCAGGGCGGCTCTGGGGCCAACGTCCTGACTTTC
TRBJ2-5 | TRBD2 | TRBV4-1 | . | CASSQVGLAGLETQYF | TGCGCCAGCAGCCAAGTAGGACTAGCGGGATTAGAGACCCAGTACTTC
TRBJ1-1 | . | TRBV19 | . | CASSVSTRTEAFF | TGTGCCAGTAGTGTTTCGACTCGGACTGAAGCTTTCTTT
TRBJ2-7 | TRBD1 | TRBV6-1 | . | CASITLTGGYEQYF | TGTGCCAGCATTACCCTAACAGGGGGTTACGAGCAGTACTTC
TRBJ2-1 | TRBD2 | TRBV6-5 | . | CASSSVGTSGSGEQFF | TGTGCCAGCAGTTCGGTCGGGACTAGCGGGTCGGGTGAGCAGTTCTTC